A selection of T cell receptor beta chains follows, all from one sample in a study of early T cells in non-severe SARS-CoV-2 infection. TCRdb reprocessed the 5' RACE reads via MiXCR and lists one record per CDR3 protein. The sample has approximately 77,000 distinct CDR3 sequences; less than 15% are singletons. Sequences were obtained from whole blood. Source of these receptors: an adult who was a healthcare worker with PCR-confirmed SARS-CoV-2 infection or an uninfected control (not recorded which). Each CDR3 is given with its conserved first and last residue. Each record gives: D gene, clone size, CDR3 length, V gene, J gene, CDR3 DNA, CDR3 protein. A D gene is named only where the DNA matches it firmly. Only some rows state a clone size, as once, few, many or a class for expanded clones.

TRBD2	.	17	TRBV7-9	TRBJ2-3	TGTGCCAGCGCCGATCCTAGCGGGAGTTGGGGAACAGATACGCAGTATTTT	CASADPSGSWGTDTQYF
.	.	14	TRBV5-4	TRBJ2-1	TGTGCCAGCAGGAGGAGGAGCTCCTACAATGAGCAGTTCTTC	CASRRRSSYNEQFF
.	few	19	TRBV6-6	TRBJ1-3	TGTGCCAGCAGTTACTCGAGGGGCCACAGCTTATCCTCTGGAAACACCATATATTTT	CASSYSRGHSLSSGNTIYF
TRBD1	few	12	TRBV7-2	TRBJ2-7	TGTGCCAGCAGCCGTGACAGGGGCGAGCAGTACTTC	CASSRDRGEQYF
.	.	11	TRBV29-1	TRBJ2-1	TGCAGCGTTGCTAACCACAATGAGCAGTTCTTC	CSVANHNEQFF
TRBD2	.	18	TRBV9	TRBJ2-2	TGTGCCAGCAGCGTAGCTAGTCTAGCGGGAGAAAAGGCCGGGGAGCTGTTTTTT	CASSVASLAGEKAGELFF
.	.	12	TRBV28	TRBJ2-7	TGTGCCAGCAGTCCTGGGAGTGTTGAGCAGTACTTC	CASSPGSVEQYF
.	few	15	TRBV7-2	TRBJ2-1	TGTGCCAGCAGCTTAGCGGACTCCTTCAACAATGAGCAGTTCTTC	CASSLADSFNNEQFF
.	.	14	TRBV28	TRBJ2-3	TGTGCCAGCAGCCCCACGACTAGCACAGATACGCAGTATTTT	CASSPTTSTDTQYF
.	few	15	TRBV28	TRBJ1-1	TGTGCCAGCCTCCTGCCCGGGGGTTCGAACACTGAAGCTTTCTTT	CASLLPGGSNTEAFF
.	few	15	TRBV5-1	TRBJ1-4	TGCGCCAGCAGCCCCTTCCGGGGGGCTAATGAAAAACTGTTTTTT	CASSPFRGANEKLFF